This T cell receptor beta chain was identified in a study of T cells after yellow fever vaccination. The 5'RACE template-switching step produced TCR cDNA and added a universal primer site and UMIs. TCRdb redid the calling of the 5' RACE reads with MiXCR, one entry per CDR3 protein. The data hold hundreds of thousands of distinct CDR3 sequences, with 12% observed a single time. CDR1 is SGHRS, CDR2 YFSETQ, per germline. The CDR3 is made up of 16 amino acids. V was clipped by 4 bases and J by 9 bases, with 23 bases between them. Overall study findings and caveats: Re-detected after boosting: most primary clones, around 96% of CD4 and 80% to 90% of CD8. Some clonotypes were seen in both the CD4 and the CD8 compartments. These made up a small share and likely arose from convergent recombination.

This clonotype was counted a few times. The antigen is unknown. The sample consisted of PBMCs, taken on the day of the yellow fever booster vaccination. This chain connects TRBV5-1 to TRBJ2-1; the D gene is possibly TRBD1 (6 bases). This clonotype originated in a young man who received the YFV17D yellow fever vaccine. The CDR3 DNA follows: TGCGCCAGCAGCAGGACCACAGGGAGCGACTTGGGTGAGCAGTTCTTC. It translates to CASSRTTGSDLGEQFF. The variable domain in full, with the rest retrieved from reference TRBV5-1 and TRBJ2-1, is KAGVTQTPRYLIKTRGQQVTLSCSPISGHRSVSWYQQTPGQGLQFLFEYFSETQRNKGNFPGRFSGRQFSNSRSEMNVSTLELGDSALYLCASSRTTGSDLGEQFFGPGTRLTVL.